The clone carrying this TCR beta chain has just one count. What it binds is not known. The table came from immunoSEQ multiplex PCR; TCRdb's copy has only in-frame clones and leaves some out. Among roughly 84,000 clones listed, about 83% were seen once. Germline CDR1 is SQVTM and CDR2 is ANQGSEA. V lost 3 bases and J 13 bases, leaving 22 bases between the germline ends. The CDR3 spans 14 residues. The data derive from a study of T cell responses to AZD1222 COVID-19 vaccine. The study, taken as a whole, reports: Nearly half of the spike-specific TCRs reportedly recognize variant regions that carry no mutations. The span of vaccine-associated CD4 TCRs extended across spike, with dominance at 160-218 and 743-854. Only a handful of AZD1222 recipients were seropositive at baseline. Donors, mostly white British, included more females; clonal diversity was possibly underestimated.

This sequence was found in an adult who received the AZD1222 COVID-19 vaccine. This rearrangement joins TRBV29-1 to TRBJ1-3; a weak D match, TRBD1 (6 bases). Here the sequenced sample was peripheral blood, taken 28 days after the second AZD1222 dose. CDR3 region: CSVESPGTKKPIYF. CDR3 nucleotides: TGCAGCGTTGAGTCCCCCGGGACAAAAAAACCAATATATTTT.